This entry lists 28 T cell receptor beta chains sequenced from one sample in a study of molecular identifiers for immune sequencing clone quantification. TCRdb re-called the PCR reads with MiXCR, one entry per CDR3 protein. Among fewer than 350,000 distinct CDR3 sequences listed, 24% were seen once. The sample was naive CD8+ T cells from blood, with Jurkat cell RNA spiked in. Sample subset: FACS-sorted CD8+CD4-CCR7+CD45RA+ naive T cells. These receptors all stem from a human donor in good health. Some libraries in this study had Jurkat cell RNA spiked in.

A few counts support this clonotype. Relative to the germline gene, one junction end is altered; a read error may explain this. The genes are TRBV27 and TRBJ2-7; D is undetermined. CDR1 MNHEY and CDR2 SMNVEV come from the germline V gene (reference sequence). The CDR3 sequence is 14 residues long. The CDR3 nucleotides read TGTGTCAGCAGCCCGTTTTTCGGCTCCTACGAGCAGTACTTC. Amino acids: CVSSPFFGSYEQYF.

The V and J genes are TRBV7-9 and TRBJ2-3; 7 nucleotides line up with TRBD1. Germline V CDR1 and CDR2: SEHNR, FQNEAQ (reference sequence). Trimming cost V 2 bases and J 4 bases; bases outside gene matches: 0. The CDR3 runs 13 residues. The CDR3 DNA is TGTGCCAGCAGCTTAACAGGGGCAGATACGCAGTATTTT. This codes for CASSLTGADTQYF.

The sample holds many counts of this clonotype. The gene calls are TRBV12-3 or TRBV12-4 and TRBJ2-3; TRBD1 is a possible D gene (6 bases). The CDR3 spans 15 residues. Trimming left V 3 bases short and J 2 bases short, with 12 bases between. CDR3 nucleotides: TGTGCCAGCAGTTTTCGGCAGGGGAACACAGATACGCAGTATTTT. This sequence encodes CASSFRQGNTDTQYF.

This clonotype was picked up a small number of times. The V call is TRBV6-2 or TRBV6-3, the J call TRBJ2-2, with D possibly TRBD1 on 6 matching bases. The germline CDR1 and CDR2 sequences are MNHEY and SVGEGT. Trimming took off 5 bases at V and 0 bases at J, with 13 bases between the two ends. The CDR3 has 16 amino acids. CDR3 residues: CASSNPGVANTGELFF. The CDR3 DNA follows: TGTGCCAGCAGTAACCCAGGGGTGGCGAACACCGGGGAGCTGTTTTTT.

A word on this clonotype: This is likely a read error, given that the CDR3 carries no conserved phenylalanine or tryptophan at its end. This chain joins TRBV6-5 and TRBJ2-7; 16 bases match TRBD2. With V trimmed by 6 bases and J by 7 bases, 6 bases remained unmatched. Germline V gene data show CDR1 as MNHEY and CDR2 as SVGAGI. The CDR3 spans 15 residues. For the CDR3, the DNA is TGTGCCAGCAGACCGGGACTAGCGGGAGGGCGTGAGCAGTACCTC. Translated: CASRPGLAGGREQYL.

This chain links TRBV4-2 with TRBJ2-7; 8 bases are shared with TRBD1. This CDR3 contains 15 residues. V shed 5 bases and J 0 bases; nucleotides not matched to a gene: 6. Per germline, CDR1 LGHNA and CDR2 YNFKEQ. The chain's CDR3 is CASSIRDRSSYEQYF. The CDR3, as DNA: TGTGCCAGCAGCATACGGGACAGGAGCTCCTACGAGCAGTACTTC.

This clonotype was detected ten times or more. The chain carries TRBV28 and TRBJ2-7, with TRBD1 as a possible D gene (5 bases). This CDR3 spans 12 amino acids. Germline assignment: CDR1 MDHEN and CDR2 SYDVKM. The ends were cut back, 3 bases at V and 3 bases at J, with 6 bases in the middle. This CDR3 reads CASSFRVYEQYF. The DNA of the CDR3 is TGTGCCAGCAGTTTCAGGGTCTACGAGCAGTACTTC.

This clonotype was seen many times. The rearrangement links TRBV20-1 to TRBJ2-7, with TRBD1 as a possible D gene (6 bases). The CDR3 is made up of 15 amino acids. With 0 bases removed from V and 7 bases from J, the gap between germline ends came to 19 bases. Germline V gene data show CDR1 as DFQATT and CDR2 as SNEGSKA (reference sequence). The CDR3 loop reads CSARDLRGRAGEQYF. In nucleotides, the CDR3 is TGCAGTGCTAGAGATCTCAGGGGCAGGGCGGGTGAGCAGTACTTC.

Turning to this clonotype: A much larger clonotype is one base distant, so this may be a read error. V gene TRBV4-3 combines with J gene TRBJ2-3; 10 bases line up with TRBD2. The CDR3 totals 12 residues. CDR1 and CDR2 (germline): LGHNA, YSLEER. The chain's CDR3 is CANSQAGGPQYF. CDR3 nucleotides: TGCGCCAACAGCCAAGCGGGGGGGCCGCAGTATTTT.

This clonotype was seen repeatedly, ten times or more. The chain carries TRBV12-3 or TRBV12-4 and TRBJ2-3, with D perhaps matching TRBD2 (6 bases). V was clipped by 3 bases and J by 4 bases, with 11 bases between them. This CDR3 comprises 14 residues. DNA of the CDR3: TGTGCCAGCAGTTTCGGGGGAGGTGCAGATACGCAGTATTTT. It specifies CASSFGGGADTQYF.

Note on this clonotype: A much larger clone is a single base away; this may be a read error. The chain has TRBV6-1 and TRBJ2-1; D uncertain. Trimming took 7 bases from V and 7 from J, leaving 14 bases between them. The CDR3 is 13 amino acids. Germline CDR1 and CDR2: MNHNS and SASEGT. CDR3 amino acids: CASTDGLSNEQFF. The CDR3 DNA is TGTGCCAGCACCGACGGCCTGTCGAATGAGCAGTTCTTC.

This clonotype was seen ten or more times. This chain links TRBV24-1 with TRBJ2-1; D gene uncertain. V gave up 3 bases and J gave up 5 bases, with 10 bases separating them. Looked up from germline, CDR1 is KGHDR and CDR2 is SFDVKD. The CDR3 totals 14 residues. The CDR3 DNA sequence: TGTGCCACCAGTGATAGTGGCGCGAACAATGAGCAGTTCTTC. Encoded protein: CATSDSGANNEQFF.

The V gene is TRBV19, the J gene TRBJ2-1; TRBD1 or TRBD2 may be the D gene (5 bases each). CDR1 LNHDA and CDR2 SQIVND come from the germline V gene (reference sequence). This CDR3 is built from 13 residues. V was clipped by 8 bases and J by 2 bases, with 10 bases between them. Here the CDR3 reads CASSGTPYNEQFF. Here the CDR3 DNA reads TGTGCCAGTTCCGGGACCCCCTACAATGAGCAGTTCTTC.

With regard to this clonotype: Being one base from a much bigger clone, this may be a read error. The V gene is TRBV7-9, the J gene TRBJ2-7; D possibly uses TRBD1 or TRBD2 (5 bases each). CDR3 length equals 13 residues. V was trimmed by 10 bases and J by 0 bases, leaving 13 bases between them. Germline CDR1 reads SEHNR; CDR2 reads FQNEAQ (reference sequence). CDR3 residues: CATDRGSSYEQYF. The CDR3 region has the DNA TGTGCCACGGACCGGGGCAGCTCCTACGAGCAGTACTTC.

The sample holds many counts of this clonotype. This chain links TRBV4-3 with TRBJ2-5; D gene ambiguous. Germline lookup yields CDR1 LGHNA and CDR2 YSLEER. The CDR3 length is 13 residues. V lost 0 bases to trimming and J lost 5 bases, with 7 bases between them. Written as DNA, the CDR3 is TGCGCCAGCAGCCAAGATCGTGACGAGACCCAGTACTTC. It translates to CASSQDRDETQYF.

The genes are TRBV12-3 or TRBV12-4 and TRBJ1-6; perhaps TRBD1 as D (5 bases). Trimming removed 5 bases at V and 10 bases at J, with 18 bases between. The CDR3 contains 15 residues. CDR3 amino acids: CASSTSRRGESPLHF. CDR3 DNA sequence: TGTGCCAGCAGTACCAGCCGGCGGGGCGAGTCACCCCTCCACTTT.

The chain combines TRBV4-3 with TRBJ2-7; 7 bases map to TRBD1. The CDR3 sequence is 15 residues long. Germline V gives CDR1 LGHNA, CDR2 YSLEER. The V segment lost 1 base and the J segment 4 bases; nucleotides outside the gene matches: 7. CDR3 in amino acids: CASSQGSDRAYEQYF. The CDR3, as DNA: TGCGCCAGCAGCCAAGGTTCAGACAGGGCTTACGAGCAGTACTTC.

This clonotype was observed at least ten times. This CDR3 reads CASSQGRSGYTEAFF. CDR3 nucleotides: TGTGCCAGCAGCCAAGGGCGCTCGGGGTACACTGAAGCTTTCTTT. The V and J genes are TRBV3-1 and TRBJ1-1, with D unclear. Germline loops: CDR1 LGHDT, CDR2 YNNKEL (reference sequence). With 1 base removed from V and 3 bases from J, the gap between germline ends came to 12 bases. The CDR3 is 15 residues long.

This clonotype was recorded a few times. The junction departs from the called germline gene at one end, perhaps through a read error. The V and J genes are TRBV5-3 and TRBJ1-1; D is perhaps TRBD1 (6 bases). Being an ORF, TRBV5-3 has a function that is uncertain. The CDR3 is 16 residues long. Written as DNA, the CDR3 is TGTGCCAGCAGCTTAAACAAAGGGGGGACGGACACTGAAGCTTTCTTT. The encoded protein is CASSLNKGGTDTEAFF.

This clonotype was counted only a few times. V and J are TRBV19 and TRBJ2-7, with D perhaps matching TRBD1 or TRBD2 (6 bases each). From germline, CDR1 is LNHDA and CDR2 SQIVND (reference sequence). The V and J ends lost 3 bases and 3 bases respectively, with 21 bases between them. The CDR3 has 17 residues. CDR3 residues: CASSIFSGGQGNYEQYF. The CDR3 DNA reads TGTGCCAGTAGTATCTTCTCTGGGGGGCAGGGGAACTACGAGCAGTACTTC.

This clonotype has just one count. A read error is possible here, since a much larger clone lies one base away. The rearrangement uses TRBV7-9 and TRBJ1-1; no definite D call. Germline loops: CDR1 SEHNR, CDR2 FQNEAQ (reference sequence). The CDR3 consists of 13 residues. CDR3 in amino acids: CASRDGPNTEVFF. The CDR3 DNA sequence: TGTGCCAGCAGGGACGGACCGAACACTGAAGTTTTCTTT.

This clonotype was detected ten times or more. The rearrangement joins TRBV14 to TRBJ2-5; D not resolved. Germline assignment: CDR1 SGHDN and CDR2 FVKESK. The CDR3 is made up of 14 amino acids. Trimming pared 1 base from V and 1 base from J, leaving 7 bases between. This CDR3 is CASSQVEIQETQYF. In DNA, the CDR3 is TGTGCCAGCAGCCAAGTAGAGATCCAAGAGACCCAGTACTTC. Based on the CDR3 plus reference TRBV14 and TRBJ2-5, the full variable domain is EAGVTQFPSHSVIEKGQTVTLRCDPISGHDNLYWYRRVMGKEIKFLLHFVKESKQDESGMPNNRFLAERTGGTYSTLKVQPAELEDSGVYFCASSQVEIQETQYFGPGTRLLVL.

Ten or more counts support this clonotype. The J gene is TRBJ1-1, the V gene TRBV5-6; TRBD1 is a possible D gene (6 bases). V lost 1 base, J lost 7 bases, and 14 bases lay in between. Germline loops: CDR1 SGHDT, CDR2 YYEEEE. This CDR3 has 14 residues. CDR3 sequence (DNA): TGTGCCAGCAGCTTGACAGGGCCCCCCCATGAAGCTTTCTTT. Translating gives CASSLTGPPHEAFF.

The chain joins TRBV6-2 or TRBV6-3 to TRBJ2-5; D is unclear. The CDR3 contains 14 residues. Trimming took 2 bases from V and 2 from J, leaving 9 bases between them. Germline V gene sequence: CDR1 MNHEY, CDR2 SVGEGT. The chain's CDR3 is CASSYTDLQETQYF. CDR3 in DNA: TGTGCCAGCAGTTACACCGACCTTCAAGAGACCCAGTACTTC.

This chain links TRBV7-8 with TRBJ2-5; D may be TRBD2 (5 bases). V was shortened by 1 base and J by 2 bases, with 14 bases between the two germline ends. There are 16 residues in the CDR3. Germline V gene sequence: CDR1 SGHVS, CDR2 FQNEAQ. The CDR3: CASSLEVWTQQETQYF. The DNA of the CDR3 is TGTGCCAGCAGCTTAGAAGTTTGGACTCAACAAGAGACCCAGTACTTC.

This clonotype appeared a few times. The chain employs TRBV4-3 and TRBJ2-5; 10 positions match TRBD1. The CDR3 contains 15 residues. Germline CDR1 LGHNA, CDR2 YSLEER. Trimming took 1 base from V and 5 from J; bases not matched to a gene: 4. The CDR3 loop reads CASSQGQGAQETQYF. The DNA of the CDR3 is TGCGCCAGCAGCCAAGGACAGGGGGCTCAGGAGACCCAGTACTTC.

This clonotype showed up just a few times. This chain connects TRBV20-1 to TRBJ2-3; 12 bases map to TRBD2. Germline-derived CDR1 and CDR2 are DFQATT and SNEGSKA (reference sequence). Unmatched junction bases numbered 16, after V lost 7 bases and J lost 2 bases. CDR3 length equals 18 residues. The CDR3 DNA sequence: TGCAGTGTAGAGACTAGCGGGGGACCTGTACTGCTCACAGATACGCAGTATTTT. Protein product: CSVETSGGPVLLTDTQYF.

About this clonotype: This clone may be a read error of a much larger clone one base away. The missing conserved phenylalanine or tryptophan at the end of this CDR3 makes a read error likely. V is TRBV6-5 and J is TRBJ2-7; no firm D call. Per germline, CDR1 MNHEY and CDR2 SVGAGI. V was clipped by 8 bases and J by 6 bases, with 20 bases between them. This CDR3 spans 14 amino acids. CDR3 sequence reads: CASGTDPTVPEQYL. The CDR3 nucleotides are TGTGCCAGCGGAACCGACCCCACCGTCCCCGAGCAGTACCTC.